The 16 T cell receptor beta chains below were found in one sample sequenced in a study of blood T cells in healthy people across ages. Combining a sample-barcoded 5' primer with a J-beta primer mix, a second PCR ran for about 6 to 11 cycles. TCRdb reanalysed the 5' RACE reads using MiXCR and keeps one entry per CDR3 protein. The sample consists of over 1,500,000 distinct CDR3 sequences, just under 50% of them appearing once. The sequencing sample was made of blood. The source is a middle-aged woman in good health.

V and J are TRBV11-2 and TRBJ2-1, with 9 bases fitting TRBD2. The CDR3 runs 15 residues. V trimming: 5 bases; J trimming: 5 bases; junction bases outside the gene matches: 7. CDR1 and CDR2 (germline): SGHAT, FQNNGV. The DNA for the CDR3 is TGTGCCAGCAGCCCGGCTAGCGGGGCACACAATGAGCAGTTCTTC. Translated: CASSPASGAHNEQFF.

This chain uses TRBV27 with TRBJ2-7, with D possibly TRBD2 on 5 matching bases. The germline V and J ends were trimmed by 5 bases and 1 base, with 15 bases remaining between them. The CDR3 extends over 15 amino acids. Germline V lookup: CDR1 MNHEY, CDR2 SMNVEV (reference sequence). The CDR3 nucleotides are TGTGCCAGCAGTCCAAACGACGGGATTTCCTACGAGCAGTACTTC. As protein: CASSPNDGISYEQYF.

The V gene is TRBV4-3, the J gene TRBJ2-5; D call uncertain. The CDR3 sequence is 15 residues long. The V end lost 3 bases, the J end lost 4 bases, and 15 bases lay between the germline ends. Germline V gene sequence: CDR1 LGHNA, CDR2 YSLEER. CDR3 DNA: TGCGCCAGCAGCCAGAACTATCATTATGGAGAGACCCAGTACTTC. The encoded protein is CASSQNYHYGETQYF.

The rearrangement joins TRBV6-5 to TRBJ1-2, with 8 bases lining up with TRBD1. After removal of 7 bases from V and 6 bases from J, the junction contained 10 bases not matched to a gene. The CDR3 has 14 residues. The germline V gene has CDR1 MNHEY and CDR2 SVGAGI. CDR3 DNA sequence: TGTGCCAGCACCACCCCCGGACAGGGAAATGGCTACACCTTC. This encodes CASTTPGQGNGYTF.

This clonotype was seen a few times. This chain connects TRBV10-3 to TRBJ2-3, with a tentative D call TRBD1 (6 bases). Per germline, CDR1 ENHRY and CDR2 SYGVKD. The ends were cut back, 11 bases at V and 2 bases at J, with 14 bases in the middle. This CDR3 is built from 13 residues. This chain's CDR3 is CAVAGVDTDTQYF. In DNA, the CDR3 is TGTGCCGTAGCAGGGGTCGACACAGATACGCAGTATTTT.

This clonotype was seen only a few times. This chain connects TRBV4-1 to TRBJ2-2; 8 bases line up with TRBD2. V dropped 4 bases and J dropped 6; count of bases not matched to a gene: 7. The germline gives CDR1 MGHRA, CDR2 YSYEKL. This CDR3 spans 15 amino acids. The CDR3 loop reads CASSPPSGSSGELFF. Written as DNA, the CDR3 is TGCGCCAGCAGCCCACCGAGCGGGAGCTCCGGGGAGCTGTTTTTT.

The chain is built from TRBV27 and TRBJ1-1, with 11 bases lining up with TRBD1. The length of the CDR3 is 14 residues. The V and J ends lost 5 bases and 5 bases, in that order; junction bases with no gene match: 4. Germline CDR1 reads MNHEY; CDR2 reads SMNVEV (reference sequence). The DNA for the CDR3 is TGTGCCAGCAGTCGGACAGGGGGCTATACTGAAGCTTTCTTT. Translated, it gives CASSRTGGYTEAFF.

The chain carries TRBV28 and TRBJ1-2, with TRBD1 identical over 10 bases. This CDR3 is 16 amino acids long. In germline, CDR1 is MDHEN, CDR2 SYDVKM. J gave up 5 bases and V 6 bases, and 12 bases lay outside the gene matches. CDR3 in amino acids: CASSRPPGTGVYGYTF. In DNA, the CDR3 is TGTGCCAGCAGCCGCCCCCCCGGGACAGGGGTGTATGGCTACACCTTC.

This chain connects TRBV7-9 to TRBJ2-3; 8 nucleotides agree with TRBD1. V trimming: 5 bases; J trimming: 5 bases; junction bases outside the gene matches: 9. This CDR3 has 15 amino acids. Germline-derived CDR1 and CDR2 are SEHNR and FQNEAQ (reference sequence). The DNA of the CDR3 is TGTGCCAGCAGCCAGGGGGCGAATGGGGAAGATACGCAGTATTTT. Amino acid sequence: CASSQGANGEDTQYF.

The chain links TRBV4-3 to TRBJ2-1, with 9 bases lining up with TRBD2. Trimming took 1 base from V and 8 from J; bases not matched to a gene: 9. The CDR3 sequence is 16 residues long. CDR1 and CDR2 (germline): LGHNA, YSLEER. The CDR3 nucleotides read TGCGCCAGCAGCCAAGGAGTAGGCGGGGGGGTGTATGAGCAGTTCTTC. The encoded protein is CASSQGVGGGVYEQFF.

This chain connects TRBV20-1 to TRBJ2-7, with a weak D call TRBD1 (5 bases). V was trimmed by 4 bases and J by 6 bases, leaving 19 bases between them. This CDR3 has 14 amino acids. CDR1 and CDR2 (germline): DFQATT, SNEGSKA (reference sequence). In nucleotides, the CDR3 is TGCAGTGCTACAAGCAGGGAAAAATCTTCCGAGCAGTACTTC. It yields the protein CSATSREKSSEQYF.

The V gene is TRBV10-2, the J gene TRBJ1-2, with a tentative D call TRBD1 (5 bases). The germline CDR1 and CDR2 sequences are WSHSY and SAAADI. This CDR3 spans 16 amino acids. V gave up 2 bases and J gave up 0 bases, with 13 bases separating them. The CDR3, as DNA: TGCGCCAGCAGTGAGAGTAGGGACGACGCTAACTATGGCTACACCTTC. Protein sequence: CASSESRDDANYGYTF.

This clonotype has just a few counts. The rearrangement joins TRBV28 to TRBJ2-1, with D perhaps matching TRBD2 (5 bases). V lost 1 base, J lost 10 bases, and 11 bases lay in between. Looked up from germline, CDR1 is MDHEN and CDR2 is SYDVKM. This CDR3 comprises 13 residues. DNA for the CDR3: TGTGCCAGCAGTTTATCCCCTAGCCCGGAGCAGTTCTTC. Its protein is CASSLSPSPEQFF.

This clonotype has a single count. Relative to the germline gene, one junction end is altered; a read error may explain this. The rearrangement links TRBV6-5 to TRBJ2-5; possibly TRBD2 for D (5 bases). The J call may be incorrect, as the DNA end agrees better with TRBJ2-7. Germline CDR1 and CDR2: MNHEY and SVGAGI. The CDR3 is made up of 15 amino acids. The CDR3 region is CAGSPRGSGFYEQYF. CDR3 DNA: TGTGCCGGCAGCCCCCGAGGGTCGGGGTTCTACGAGCAGTACTTC.

This sequence joins TRBV7-2 and TRBJ2-1; 9 bases align to TRBD2. This CDR3 has 17 residues. With V trimmed by 3 bases and J by 5 bases, 11 bases remained unmatched. Germline-derived CDR1 and CDR2 are SGHTA and FQGNSA. The CDR3 loop reads CASSFSRRSGGNNEQFF. For the CDR3, the DNA is TGTGCCAGCAGCTTTAGTCGGCGTAGCGGGGGAAACAATGAGCAGTTCTTC.

This chain uses TRBV29-1 with TRBJ2-3; D is possibly TRBD1 or TRBD2 (5 bases each). CDR3 length: 14 residues. Looked up from germline, CDR1 is SQVTM and CDR2 is ANQGSEA. Trimming pared 2 bases from V and 2 bases from J, leaving 11 bases between. CDR3 protein: CSVEYRGDTDTQYF. CDR3 in DNA: TGCAGCGTTGAATATCGAGGGGACACAGATACGCAGTATTTT.